These 18 T cell receptor beta chains were sequenced from one sample in a study of T cell clonotyping in hematopoietic cell transplantation. The method was immunoSEQ multiplex PCR; TCRdb's version includes in-frame clones alone and lacks a portion of them. The data contain around 2,700 clones, approximately 84% of them singletons. The specimen was peripheral blood mononuclear cells, collected 30 days after allogeneic stem cell transplant. The source of these receptors is a male patient over 55 who had an allogeneic stem cell transplant, so T cells may come from the graft donor. Some clones in this sample may be carry-over from other donors' samples.

For the CDR3, the DNA is TGTGCCTGGATTGGGCTCACTGAAGCTTTCTTT. Translating gives CAWIGLTEAFF. This chain uses TRBV30 with TRBJ1-1; D not resolved. CDR1 GTSNPN and CDR2 SVGIG come from the germline V gene (reference sequence). Trimming left V 4 bases short and J 4 bases short, with 7 bases between. This CDR3 contains 11 residues.

This sequence joins TRBV7-2 and TRBJ2-7; 7 bases line up with TRBD2. After removal of 2 bases from V and 3 bases from J, the junction contained 4 bases not matched to a gene. The CDR3 length is 14 residues. Germline V lookup: CDR1 SGHTA, CDR2 FQGNSA. CDR3 residues: CASSLQGGYYEQYF. For the CDR3, the DNA is TGTGCCAGCAGCTTACAGGGAGGGTACTACGAGCAGTACTTC.

This chain joins TRBV4-1 and TRBJ2-3; D might be TRBD2 (6 bases). Germline lookup yields CDR1 MGHRA and CDR2 YSYEKL. Deletions cut 0 bases from V and 2 bases from J, with 9 bases between. CDR3 length equals 15 residues. The CDR3 DNA reads as TGCGCCAGCAGCCAAGATCCGGGGGACACAGATACGCAGTATTTT. It translates to CASSQDPGDTDTQYF.

The chain combines TRBV5-1 with TRBJ2-1; TRBD2 is a possible D gene (6 bases). Germline loops: CDR1 SGHRS, CDR2 YFSETQ. The V and J ends lost 4 bases and 2 bases respectively, with 16 bases between them. The CDR3 consists of 16 residues. The CDR3 here is CASSLTGLSAYNEQFF. The CDR3 DNA sequence: TGCGCCAGCAGCCTTACGGGACTCTCGGCCTACAATGAGCAGTTCTTC.

V is TRBV2 and J is TRBJ2-7; D perhaps matches TRBD2 (5 bases). Germline values: CDR1 SNHLY, CDR2 FYNNEI. With 7 bases removed from V and 3 bases from J, the gap between germline ends came to 22 bases. The CDR3 has 16 residues. CDR3 protein: CASTGRLTTADYEQYF. As DNA, the CDR3 is TGTGCCAGCACGGGAAGACTGACAACCGCTGACTACGAGCAGTACTTC.

This sequence joins TRBV19 and TRBJ1-5; D possibly corresponds to TRBD1 (5 bases). CDR3 length: 11 residues. Per the germline V gene, CDR1 is LNHDA and CDR2 is SQIVND (reference sequence). The V and J ends lost 4 bases and 11 bases respectively, with 9 bases between them. CDR3 bases: TGTGCCAGTAGTAACATCAGGGCCCAGCATTTT. Translating gives CASSNIRAQHF. The full variable domain, rest sourced from reference TRBV19 and TRBJ1-5, is DGGITQSPKYLFRKEGQNVTLSCEQNLNHDAMYWYRQDPGQGLRLIYYSQIVNDFQKGDIAEGYSVSREKKESFPLTVTSAQKNPTAFYLCASSNIRAQHFGDGTRLSIL.

J is TRBJ2-7 and V is TRBV6-5; D could derive from TRBD1 or TRBD2 (6 bases each). This CDR3 has 14 residues. Trimming removed 2 bases from V and 3 bases from J, with 11 bases in between. From germline, CDR1 is MNHEY and CDR2 SVGAGI. CDR3 sequence (DNA): TGTGCCAGCAGTTACAGGAGGGGGAACTACGAGCAGTACTTC. Residues: CASSYRRGNYEQYF.

The V and J genes are TRBV7-9 and TRBJ1-4; D unclear. Trimming removed 1 base from V and 11 bases from J, with 8 bases in between. Germline CDR1 and CDR2: SEHNR and FQNEAQ (reference sequence). This CDR3 comprises 12 residues. CDR3: CASSLEGKKLFF. CDR3 sequence (DNA): TGTGCCAGCAGCTTAGAAGGGAAGAAACTGTTTTTT.

V is TRBV10-3 and J is TRBJ1-2, with 7 bases that match TRBD1. There are 15 residues in the CDR3. Germline V gives CDR1 ENHRY, CDR2 SYGVKD. V gave up 0 bases and J gave up 8 bases; unmatched junction bases: 9. CDR3 nucleotide sequence: TGTGCCATCAGTGAGTCCCCGGACAGGTCCAGAGGCTACACCTTC. It yields the protein CAISESPDRSRGYTF.

This clone turned up a few times. This chain links TRBV4-3 with TRBJ2-3; D is unclear. This CDR3 comprises 14 residues. Trimming cost V 8 bases and J 2 bases, with 14 bases left between them. In germline, CDR1 is LGHNA, CDR2 YSLEER. CDR3 protein: CASWSGGPTDTQYF. The CDR3 DNA is TGCGCCAGCTGGTCGGGCGGACCCACAGATACGCAGTATTTT.

J is TRBJ2-1 and V is TRBV4-3; D is unclear. This CDR3 has 13 amino acids. The V and J ends lost 4 bases and 5 bases respectively, with 9 bases between them. The V gene's germline CDR1 is LGHNA and CDR2 YSLEER. For the CDR3, the DNA is TGCGCCAGCAGCCTCGGTCCCAACAATGAGCAGTTCTTC. Its translation: CASSLGPNNEQFF.

CDR3 residues: CASSPTDRNEKLFF. CDR3 in DNA: TGTGCCAGCAGCCCCACGGACAGGAATGAAAAACTGTTTTTT. The chain employs TRBV9 and TRBJ1-4; TRBD1 agrees at 7 bases. Germline trimming cut 4 bases from V and 5 bases from J; bases unmatched to any gene: 5. CDR3 length: 14 amino acids. In germline, CDR1 is SGDLS, CDR2 YYNGEE.

V usage is TRBV15 and J usage is TRBJ2-3, with D unresolved. Germline-derived CDR1 and CDR2 are LNHNV and YYDKDF (reference sequence). The CDR3 has 14 amino acids. V lost 4 bases and J 2 bases, leaving 10 bases between the germline ends. For the CDR3, the DNA is TGTGCCACCAGCACCTTAACAGACACAGATACGCAGTATTTT. Its translation is CATSTLTDTDTQYF. Full variable domain (missing parts from reference TRBV15 and TRBJ2-3): DAMVIQNPRYQVTQFGKPVTLSCSQTLNHNVMYWYQQKSSQAPKLLFHYYDKDFNNEADTPDNFQSRRPNTSFCFLDIRSPGLGDTAMYLCATSTLTDTDTQYFGPGTRLTVL.

The rearrangement links TRBV4-3 to TRBJ2-5, with D perhaps matching TRBD1 (5 bases). Germline lookup yields CDR1 LGHNA and CDR2 YSLEER. This CDR3 comprises 12 residues. The V and J ends lost 4 bases and 4 bases respectively, with 7 bases between them. CDR3 residues: CASSRGGETQYF. CDR3 nucleotide sequence: TGCGCCAGCAGCCGGGGCGGAGAGACCCAGTACTTC.

This chain links TRBV7-9 with TRBJ1-5, with no clear D. There are 14 residues in the CDR3. V was trimmed by 2 bases and J by 1 base, leaving 6 bases between them. The V gene's germline CDR1 is SEHNR and CDR2 FQNEAQ (reference sequence). This CDR3 is CASSLSASNQPQHF. In DNA form, the CDR3 reads TGTGCCAGCAGCTTATCGGCAAGCAATCAGCCCCAGCATTTT.

This sequence joins TRBV10-3 and TRBJ1-1; D is unclear. Between the trimmed V and J ends, which lost 7 bases and 5 bases, there was a span of 8 bases. Germline V lookup: CDR1 ENHRY, CDR2 SYGVKD. This CDR3 comprises 11 residues. CDR3 nucleotides: TGTGCCATCATATGGGGAACTGAAGCTTTCTTT. As protein: CAIIWGTEAFF.

The chain couples TRBV2 to TRBJ2-2, with D hard to call. From germline, CDR1 is SNHLY and CDR2 FYNNEI. CDR3 length equals 11 residues. V lost 9 bases, J lost 6 bases, and 8 bases lay in between. Here the CDR3 DNA reads TGTGCCAGTTCAATCCCCGGGGAGCTGTTTTTT. Its translation is CASSIPGELFF.

The chain recombines TRBV9 with TRBJ2-7; D uncertain. Germline V gives CDR1 SGDLS, CDR2 YYNGEE. The V and J ends lost 3 bases and 2 bases respectively, with 12 bases between them. This CDR3 comprises 14 residues. Written as DNA, the CDR3 is TGTGCCAGCAGCGCGGTACTTGAGACCTACGAGCAGTACTTC. Encoded protein: CASSAVLETYEQYF.